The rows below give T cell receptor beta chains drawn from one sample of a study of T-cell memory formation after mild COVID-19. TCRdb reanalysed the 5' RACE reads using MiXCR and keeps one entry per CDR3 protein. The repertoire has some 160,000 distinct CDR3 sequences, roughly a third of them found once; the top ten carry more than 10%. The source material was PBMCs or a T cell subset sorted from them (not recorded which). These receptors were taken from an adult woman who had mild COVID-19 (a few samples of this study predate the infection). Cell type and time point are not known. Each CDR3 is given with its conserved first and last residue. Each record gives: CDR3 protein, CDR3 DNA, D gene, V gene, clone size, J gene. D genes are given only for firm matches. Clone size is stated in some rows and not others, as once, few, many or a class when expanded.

CASSRLYTYEQYF	TGTGCCAGCAGTCGCCTTTACACCTACGAGCAGTACTTC	-	TRBV27	many	TRBJ2-7
CASSPPRGGHTEAFF	TGTGCCAGCAGTCCACCGCGAGGGGGGCACACTGAAGCTTTCTTT	-	TRBV6-5	-	TRBJ1-1
CASSLTGRQPNTDTQYF	TGCGCCAGCAGCCTCACGGGGAGACAGCCCAATACAGATACGCAGTATTTT	-	TRBV5-1	few	TRBJ2-3
CASSSETARSSYEQYF	TGTGCCAGCAGTTCCGAGACCGCACGGAGCTCCTACGAGCAGTACTTC	-	TRBV6-5	-	TRBJ2-7
CASSLAYWQGNQETQYF	TGTGCCAGCAGCTTAGCTTACTGGCAGGGCAATCAAGAGACCCAGTACTTC	-	TRBV7-8	few	TRBJ2-5
CASSLVEGASEAFF	TGTGCCAGCAGCTTAGTTGAGGGGGCATCTGAAGCTTTCTTT	TRBD1	TRBV7-8	few	TRBJ1-1
CSARRSNQPQHF	TGCAGTGCTAGACGGAGCAATCAGCCCCAGCATTTT	-	TRBV20-1	few	TRBJ1-5
CASSFRILNTDTQYF	TGTGCCAGCAGCTTTCGGATCTTAAACACAGATACGCAGTATTTT	-	TRBV5-6	few	TRBJ2-3
CASSLEAEPGTSEQYF	TGTGCCAGCAGCTTAGAGGCCGAGCCCGGGACTAGCGAGCAGTACTTC	TRBD2	TRBV7-8	-	TRBJ2-7
CASRGIGEAGELFF	TGTGCCAGCAGGGGGATAGGGGAGGCGGGGGAGCTGTTTTTT	-	TRBV25-1	-	TRBJ2-2
CSALWPSGIGYEQYF	TGCAGTGCCTTATGGCCTAGCGGGATCGGCTACGAGCAGTACTTC	TRBD2	TRBV20-1	few	TRBJ2-7
CASSYDRGYEQFF	TGTGCCAGCAGTTACGACAGGGGTTATGAGCAGTTCTTC	TRBD1	TRBV6-2/TRBV6-3	-	TRBJ2-1
CASSRPRGPYEQYF	TGTGCCAGCAGTCGACCTCGCGGCCCCTACGAGCAGTACTTC	-	TRBV6-2/TRBV6-3	-	TRBJ2-7
CSARKAGVTDTQYF	TGCAGTGCTAGAAAAGCGGGAGTCACAGATACGCAGTATTTT	TRBD2	TRBV20-1	few	TRBJ2-3
CAISESAGSGSPLHF	TGTGCCATCAGTGAGTCGGCAGGGTCGGGATCACCCCTCCACTTT	-	TRBV10-3	-	TRBJ1-6
CASTARGSYTQYF	TGTGCCAGCACAGCCAGAGGTAGTTATACGCAGTATTTT	-	TRBV3-1	-	TRBJ2-3
CASSFFAGAYEQYF	TGCGCCAGCAGCTTTTTCGCCGGAGCCTACGAGCAGTACTTC	-	TRBV5-1	-	TRBJ2-7
CASSFSNYGYTF	TGTGCCAGCAGCTTCAGTAACTATGGCTACACCTTC	-	TRBV7-9	-	TRBJ1-2
CASSDYRNTEAFF	TGTGCCAGCAGCGACTATAGGAACACTGAAGCTTTCTTT	-	TRBV7-2	few	TRBJ1-1
CSVQQGDRNTIYF	TGCAGCGTTCAACAGGGGGACCGAAACACCATATATTTT	TRBD1	TRBV29-1	few	TRBJ1-3
CASSPGPAAPYEQYF	TGTGCCAGCAGCCCCGGGCCGGCAGCACCCTACGAGCAGTACTTC	-	TRBV11-2	-	TRBJ2-7
CASSLDSGGNYGYTF	TGCGCCAGCAGCTTGGATTCAGGGGGGAACTATGGCTACACCTTC	TRBD1	TRBV5-1	few	TRBJ1-2
CATARTGLGQPQHF	TGTGCCACGGCGAGGACAGGGTTGGGGCAGCCCCAGCATTTT	TRBD1	TRBV7-9	-	TRBJ1-5
CSAAREREWGYEQYF	TGCAGTGCCGCCCGGGAGAGGGAATGGGGCTACGAGCAGTACTTC	-	TRBV20-1	-	TRBJ2-7
CASSYGARTGRAEAFF	TGTGCCAGCAGTTACGGGGCGAGGACAGGCCGAGCTGAAGCTTTCTTT	TRBD1	TRBV6-2/TRBV6-3	-	TRBJ1-1
CASSSKYNEQFF	TGTGCCAGCAGTTCAAAATACAATGAGCAGTTCTTC	-	TRBV6-5	-	TRBJ2-1
CASSRGRNSNQPQHF	TGTGCCAGTAGTCGGGGGAGGAATAGCAATCAGCCCCAGCATTTT	-	TRBV19	-	TRBJ1-5
CASRGATGSYEQYF	TGTGCCAGCAGAGGAGCGACAGGGAGCTACGAGCAGTACTTC	TRBD1	TRBV12-3/TRBV12-4	-	TRBJ2-7
CASSWGLAYEQYF	TGTGCCAGCAGTTGGGGACTAGCCTACGAGCAGTACTTC	TRBD2	TRBV12-3/TRBV12-4	few	TRBJ2-7
CASSNSGTAQETQYF	TGTGCCAGTAGTAATAGCGGGACGGCTCAAGAGACCCAGTACTTC	TRBD2	TRBV19	-	TRBJ2-5
CATSDFRGIPYEQYF	TGTGCCACCAGTGATTTCAGGGGGATTCCCTACGAGCAGTACTTC	TRBD1	TRBV24-1	few	TRBJ2-7
CASSPGSGSIDTQYF	TGCGCCAGCAGTCCGGGGTCAGGAAGCATAGATACGCAGTATTTT	-	TRBV5-1	few	TRBJ2-3
CASSLVAGGRETQYF	TGTGCCAGCAGCCTCGTGGCGGGAGGAAGGGAGACCCAGTACTTC	TRBD2	TRBV7-2	-	TRBJ2-5
CASSQDRLRRETQYF	TGTGCCAGCAGCCAAGACCGCCTCCGCAGAGAGACCCAGTACTTC	-	TRBV4-2	few	TRBJ2-5
CASSRGLAGVEQYF	TGCGCCAGCAGCCGTGGACTAGCGGGAGTTGAGCAGTACTTC	TRBD2	TRBV4-1	few	TRBJ2-7
CASSFTGTSSSNYEQYF	TGTGCCAGCAGCTTCACCGGGACTAGCAGTTCGAACTACGAGCAGTACTTC	TRBD2	TRBV7-2	few	TRBJ2-7
CATSEEAGETGELFF	TGTGCCACCTCGGAGGAAGCGGGGGAGACCGGGGAGCTGTTTTTT	TRBD2	TRBV24-1	-	TRBJ2-2
CATSDPGQGMTGELFF	TGTGCCACCAGTGACCCGGGACAGGGGATGACCGGGGAGCTGTTTTTT	TRBD1	TRBV24-1	many	TRBJ2-2
CSARQGGGTDTQYF	TGCAGTGCTAGACAGGGCGGGGGCACAGATACGCAGTATTTT	-	TRBV20-1	few	TRBJ2-3
CASSLSGGTYNHNEQFF	TGTGCCAGCAGCTTATCCGGAGGGACCTATAACCACAATGAGCAGTTCTTC	-	TRBV7-3	-	TRBJ2-1
CSVGTHRSYEQYF	TGCAGCGTTGGGACCCATAGGAGCTACGAGCAGTACTTC	-	TRBV29-1	few	TRBJ2-7
CASSGTSSHEQYF	TGTGCCAGCAGCGGGACTTCATCCCACGAGCAGTACTTC	-	TRBV9	few	TRBJ2-7
CASGLRTGETQYF	TGTGCCAGCGGCTTAAGGACCGGAGAGACCCAGTACTTC	-	TRBV7-9	-	TRBJ2-5
CASSSGQWNTGELFF	TGCGCCAGCAGCTCGGGACAGTGGAACACCGGGGAGCTGTTTTTT	TRBD1	TRBV5-1	-	TRBJ2-2
CSAKGIGMAGVSYNEQFF	TGCAGTGCTAAGGGGATCGGGATGGCGGGAGTTTCCTACAATGAGCAGTTCTTC	TRBD2	TRBV20-1	few	TRBJ2-1
CASSSRGDNEQFF	TGTGCCAGCTCGTCGCGAGGTGACAATGAGCAGTTCTTC	-	TRBV27	once	TRBJ2-1
CASSQLRLAGRSEQFF	TGTGCCAGCAGCCAACTCCGACTAGCGGGGCGGAGTGAGCAGTTCTTC	TRBD2	TRBV3-1	-	TRBJ2-1
CASSDSTGQGAQAFF	TGCGCCAGCAGCGATTCTACGGGACAGGGGGCACAAGCTTTCTTT	TRBD1	TRBV5-1	few	TRBJ1-1
CASSLGSRETQYF	TGTGCCAGCAGCTTAGGGTCAAGGGAGACCCAGTACTTC	-	TRBV7-7	-	TRBJ2-5
CASSSYGVGYEQYF	TGTGCCAGCAGCTCCTACGGCGTAGGATACGAGCAGTACTTC	-	TRBV7-9	many	TRBJ2-7
CASSLEGQDTEAFF	TGCGCCAGCAGCTTAGAGGGGCAAGACACTGAAGCTTTCTTT	-	TRBV5-1	-	TRBJ1-1
CSVRVGGRLNTEAFF	TGCAGCGTTAGGGTTGGGGGGCGGCTGAACACTGAAGCTTTCTTT	-	TRBV29-1	-	TRBJ1-1
CSVELGTGLRGYTF	TGCAGCGTTGAACTCGGGACAGGCCTAAGGGGCTACACCTTC	TRBD1	TRBV29-1	few	TRBJ1-2
CAISDFGTSGYNEQFF	TGTGCCATCAGTGATTTCGGGACTAGCGGATACAATGAGCAGTTCTTC	TRBD2	TRBV10-3	-	TRBJ2-1
CASSMPGVAAYEQYF	TGTGCCAGTAGTATGCCCGGTGTGGCAGCCTACGAGCAGTACTTC	-	TRBV19	once	TRBJ2-7